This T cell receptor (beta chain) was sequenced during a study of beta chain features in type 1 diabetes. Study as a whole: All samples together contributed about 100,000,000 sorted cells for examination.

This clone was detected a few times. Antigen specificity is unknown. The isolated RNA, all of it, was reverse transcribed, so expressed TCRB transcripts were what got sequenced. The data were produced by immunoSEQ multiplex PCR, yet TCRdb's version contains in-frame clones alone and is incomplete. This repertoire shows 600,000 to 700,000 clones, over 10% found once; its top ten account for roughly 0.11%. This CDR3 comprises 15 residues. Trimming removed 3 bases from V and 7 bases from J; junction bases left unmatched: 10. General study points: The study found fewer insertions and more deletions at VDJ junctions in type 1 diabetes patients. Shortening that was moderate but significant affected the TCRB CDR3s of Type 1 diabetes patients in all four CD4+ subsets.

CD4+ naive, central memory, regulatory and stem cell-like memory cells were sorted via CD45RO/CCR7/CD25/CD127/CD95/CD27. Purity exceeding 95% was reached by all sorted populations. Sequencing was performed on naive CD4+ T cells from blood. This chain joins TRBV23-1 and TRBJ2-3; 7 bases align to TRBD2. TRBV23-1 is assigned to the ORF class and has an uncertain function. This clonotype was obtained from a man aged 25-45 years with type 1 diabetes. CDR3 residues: CASSHGLGGFYTQYF. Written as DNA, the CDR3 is TGCGCCAGCAGTCATGGGTTGGGGGGGTTTTATACGCAGTATTTT.